The 15 T cell receptor beta chains below come from one sample, sequenced in a study of technical replicates of blood from a handful of donors. The repertoire was sequenced with immunoSEQ multiplex PCR; TCRdb's copy has only in-frame clones and lacks some. This table holds 60,000 to 90,000 clones, more than 85% found once. The sequenced material came from T cells isolated from PBMCs. The receptor set was obtained from a human donor in good health.

This chain links TRBV6-6 with TRBJ1-1; D is uncertain. Deletions cut 3 bases from V and 0 bases from J, with 8 bases between. CDR3 length equals 14 residues. The V gene's germline CDR1 is MNHNY and CDR2 SVGAGI (reference sequence). The CDR3 loop reads CASSYGTMNTEAFF. Written as DNA, the CDR3 is TGTGCCAGCAGTTATGGCACAATGAACACTGAAGCTTTCTTT.

The rearrangement joins TRBV6-5 to TRBJ2-7; 9 nucleotides agree with TRBD2. Trimming took 2 bases from V and 7 from J; bases not matched to a gene: 6. The CDR3 sequence is 14 residues long. The germline gives CDR1 MNHEY, CDR2 SVGAGI. The CDR3, as DNA: TGTGCCAGCAGTTACCTAGCGGGACATATAGAGCAGTACTTC. Translating it yields CASSYLAGHIEQYF.

The chain recombines TRBV6-5 with TRBJ1-5, with unresolved D. The germline V gene encodes CDR1 MNHEY and CDR2 SVGAGI. CDR3 length: 14 amino acids. Trimming shortened V by 2 bases and J by 4 bases, and 9 bases separated the two germline ends. In DNA form, the CDR3 reads TGTGCCAGCAGTTACCGCGAATCGAATCAGCCCCAGCATTTT. Translated, it gives CASSYRESNQPQHF.

The chain recombines TRBV5-4 with TRBJ2-7; 8 positions agree with TRBD1. V lost 7 bases to trimming and J lost 6 bases; unmatched junction nucleotides: 3. The V gene's germline CDR1 is SGHNT and CDR2 YYREEE (reference sequence). The CDR3 extends over 11 amino acids. The CDR3 nucleotides read TGTGCCAGCGGACAGGGTGGCGAGCAGTACTTC. Translation gives CASGQGGEQYF.

This clone appeared once. The V gene is TRBV30, the J gene TRBJ2-7; 9 nucleotides line up with TRBD1. The V gene end was trimmed by 6 bases and the J gene end by 3 bases; junction bases not matched to a gene: 9. The CDR3 is 14 amino acids. Germline-derived CDR1 and CDR2 are GTSNPN and SVGIG (reference sequence). CDR3 protein: CACLTGTGFYEQYF. The CDR3 DNA is TGTGCCTGCCTCACCGGGACAGGGTTCTACGAGCAGTACTTC. The full variable domain, completed using reference TRBV30 and TRBJ2-7, is SQTIHQWPATLVQPVGSPLSLECTVEGTSNPNLYWYRQAAGRGLQLLFYSVGIGQISSEVPQNLSASRPQDRQFILSSKKLLLSDSGFYLCACLTGTGFYEQYFGPGTRLTVT.

In DNA form, the CDR3 reads TGTGCCAGCACCGCGGGAGGGCTCTACAATGAGCAGTTCTTC. Protein sequence: CASTAGGLYNEQFF. J is TRBJ2-1 and V is TRBV27; 9 bases match TRBD2. The germline gives CDR1 MNHEY, CDR2 SMNVEV (reference sequence). The ends lost 7 bases at V and 3 bases at J; junction bases unmatched: 4. This CDR3 spans 14 amino acids.

The chain recombines TRBV13 with TRBJ2-6, with D possibly being TRBD1 (7 bases). The V end lost 5 bases, the J end lost 2 bases, and 10 bases lay between the germline ends. The CDR3 consists of 15 residues. In germline, CDR1 is PRHDT, CDR2 FYEKMQ (reference sequence). CDR3 nucleotide sequence: TGTGCCAGCAGCGCGGGGACAGCTGGGGCCAACGTCCTGACTTTC. Translating gives CASSAGTAGANVLTF.

This clone was counted only a few times. The chain carries TRBV4-3 and TRBJ2-3; D uncertain. The V end was cut by 1 base, the J end by 0 bases, with 8 bases between. Germline V CDR1 and CDR2: LGHNA, YSLEER. CDR3 length: 15 residues. The CDR3 DNA reads TGCGCCAGCAGCCAAGTAACCGGGAGCACAGATACGCAGTATTTT. Amino acid sequence: CASSQVTGSTDTQYF.

This clone has a single count. The chain couples TRBV27 to TRBJ1-2; 7 nucleotides align to TRBD1. The CDR3 has 13 residues. The V and J ends lost 5 bases and 7 bases, in that order; junction bases with no gene match: 7. Germline V gene sequence: CDR1 MNHEY, CDR2 SMNVEV (reference sequence). The CDR3 bases are TGTGCCAGCAGTCCGGGACAGCTCCGTGGCTACACCTTC. Translating gives CASSPGQLRGYTF.

As for this clone: The junction and the germline gene differ at one end; a read error may be behind it. V and J are TRBV7-7 and TRBJ2-1, with 9 nucleotides matching TRBD1. This CDR3 is 17 amino acids long. Germline V CDR1 and CDR2: SSHAT, FNYEAQ (reference sequence). CDR3 coding DNA: TGTGCTAGCAGCCAGGACAGGGGCCCAAGCTCCTACAATGAGCAGTTCTTC. Its translation is CASSQDRGPSSYNEQFF.

This chain joins TRBV5-1 and TRBJ2-6, with 7 bases lining up with TRBD2. There are 18 residues in the CDR3. V gave up 3 bases and J gave up 0 bases; unmatched junction bases: 9. The V gene's germline CDR1 is SGHRS and CDR2 YFSETQ. The CDR3: CASSWGEGQPSGANVLTF. In nucleotides, the CDR3 is TGCGCCAGCAGCTGGGGGGAGGGTCAACCCTCTGGGGCCAACGTCCTGACTTTC.

CDR3: CASSSPRQGKTYNEQFF. The CDR3 coding sequence is TGTGCCAGCAGCTCGCCTAGACAGGGGAAAACCTACAATGAGCAGTTCTTC. V usage is TRBV7-2 and J usage is TRBJ2-1; 8 bases are a match to TRBD1. The CDR3 length is 17 residues. Per germline, CDR1 SGHTA and CDR2 FQGNSA. V shed 4 bases, J shed 2 bases, and the junction held 10 bases outside the gene matches.

The rearrangement joins TRBV2 to TRBJ1-1; tentatively, D is TRBD1 (6 bases). This CDR3 is 15 amino acids long. Germline CDR1 SNHLY, CDR2 FYNNEI. V lost 7 bases, J lost 2 bases, and 17 bases lay in between. The CDR3 region is CASNGGHQGNTEAFF. The CDR3 nucleotides are TGTGCCAGCAATGGGGGACATCAGGGAAACACTGAAGCTTTCTTT.

The chain links TRBV30 to TRBJ2-7, with D perhaps matching TRBD2 (5 bases). The ends were cut back, 0 bases at V and 9 bases at J, with 12 bases in the middle. CDR1 is GTSNPN, CDR2 SVGIG, per germline (reference sequence). The CDR3 consists of 12 residues. CDR3 amino acids: CAWSVGRGRQYF. In nucleotides, the CDR3 is TGTGCCTGGAGTGTCGGACGGGGAAGGCAGTACTTC.

The chain links TRBV19 to TRBJ1-1, with D possibly TRBD1 on 5 matching bases. Looked up from germline, CDR1 is LNHDA and CDR2 is SQIVND (reference sequence). Trimming took off 2 bases at V and 11 bases at J, with 9 bases between the two ends. The CDR3 sequence is 11 residues long. CDR3 amino acids: CASSIIGVAFF. CDR3 nucleotide sequence: TGTGCCAGTAGTATAATAGGGGTCGCTTTCTTT.